The clone carrying this T cell receptor beta chain was seen a handful of times. The antigen remains unidentified. Memory CD4+ cells were defined as CD4+CD45RO+CD25-. Findings of the study overall: Whole repertoires were not studied in the larger cohort, only one V-J beta rearrangement. Tumor memory CD4+ T cell TCR gene usage was found to cluster with blood and lymph node memory CD4+ cells and with lymph node naive CD4+ cells.

V lost 8 bases and J lost 3, with 28 bases in between. The germline gives CDR1 LNHDA, CDR2 SQIVND (reference sequence). The CDR3 sequence is 19 residues long. After constant-region reverse-primer amplification, full-length variable regions underwent semi-nested PCR with Nested Universal Primer A. TCRdb recomputed calls from the 5' RACE reads with MiXCR, one row per CDR3 protein. The data show about 32,000 distinct CDR3 sequences, with less than 25% seen just once and about 4.3% held by the top ten. The receptor was derived from a female donor with breast cancer. Source material: memory CD4+ T cells sorted from blood. The sample's subset: memory CD4+ T cells, CD4+CD45RO+CD25-. The chain couples TRBV19 to TRBJ1-4; D possibly corresponds to TRBD1 (5 bases). Here the CDR3 reads CASSMDPGLTHRSNEKLFF. The DNA for the CDR3 is TGTGCCAGTTCCATGGATCCGGGACTCACTCACCGCTCTAATGAAAAACTGTTTTTT.